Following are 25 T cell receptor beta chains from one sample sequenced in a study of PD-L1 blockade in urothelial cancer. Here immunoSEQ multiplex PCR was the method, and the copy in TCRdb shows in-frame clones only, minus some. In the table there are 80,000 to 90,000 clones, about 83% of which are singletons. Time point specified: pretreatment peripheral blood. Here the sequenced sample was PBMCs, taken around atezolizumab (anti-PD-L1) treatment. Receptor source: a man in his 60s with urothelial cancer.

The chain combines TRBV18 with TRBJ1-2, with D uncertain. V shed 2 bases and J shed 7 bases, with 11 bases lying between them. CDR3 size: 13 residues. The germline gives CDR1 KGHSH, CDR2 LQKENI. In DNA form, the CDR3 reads TGTGCCAGCTCACCAACAAGTACTACTGGCTACACCTTC. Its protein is CASSPTSTTGYTF.

The CDR3 region is CASSPGAVTYNEQFF. CDR3 nucleotides: TGTGCCAGCAGCCCGGGAGCGGTAACCTACAATGAGCAGTTCTTC. This sequence joins TRBV5-4 and TRBJ2-1, with D maybe TRBD2 (6 bases). The CDR3 length is 15 residues. Germline-derived CDR1 and CDR2 are SGHNT and YYREEE (reference sequence). V was clipped by 4 bases and J by 2 bases, with 13 bases between them.

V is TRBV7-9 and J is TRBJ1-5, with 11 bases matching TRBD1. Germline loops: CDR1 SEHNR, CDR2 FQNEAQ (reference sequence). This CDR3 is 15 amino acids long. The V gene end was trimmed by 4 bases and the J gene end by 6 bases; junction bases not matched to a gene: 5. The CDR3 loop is CASSSDRGRGQPQHF. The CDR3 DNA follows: TGTGCCAGCAGCTCGGACAGGGGGCGCGGTCAGCCCCAGCATTTT.

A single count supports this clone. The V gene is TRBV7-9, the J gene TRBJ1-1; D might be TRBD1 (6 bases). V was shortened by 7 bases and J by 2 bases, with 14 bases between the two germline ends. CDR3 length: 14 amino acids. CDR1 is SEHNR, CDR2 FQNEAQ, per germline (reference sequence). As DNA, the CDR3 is TGTGCCAGCATAGAAGACAGGCCCAACACTGAAGCTTTCTTT. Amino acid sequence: CASIEDRPNTEAFF.

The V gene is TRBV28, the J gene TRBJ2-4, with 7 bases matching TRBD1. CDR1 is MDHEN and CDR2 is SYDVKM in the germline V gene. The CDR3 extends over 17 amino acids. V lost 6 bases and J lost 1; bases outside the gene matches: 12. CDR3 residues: CASSPGQVTLAKNIQYF. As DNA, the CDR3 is TGTGCCAGCAGCCCTGGACAGGTGACTTTGGCCAAAAACATTCAGTACTTC.

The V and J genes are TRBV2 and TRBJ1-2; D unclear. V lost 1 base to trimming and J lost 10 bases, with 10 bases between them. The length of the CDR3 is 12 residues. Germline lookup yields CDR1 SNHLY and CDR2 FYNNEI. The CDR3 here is CASSEEAGFYTF. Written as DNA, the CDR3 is TGTGCCAGCAGTGAAGAGGCAGGTTTCTACACCTTC.

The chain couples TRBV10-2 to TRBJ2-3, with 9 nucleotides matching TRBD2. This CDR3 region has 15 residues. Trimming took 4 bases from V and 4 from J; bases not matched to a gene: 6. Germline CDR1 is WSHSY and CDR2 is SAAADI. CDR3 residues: CASSVIAGEADTQYF. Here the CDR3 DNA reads TGCGCCAGCAGTGTGATAGCGGGAGAGGCAGATACGCAGTATTTT.

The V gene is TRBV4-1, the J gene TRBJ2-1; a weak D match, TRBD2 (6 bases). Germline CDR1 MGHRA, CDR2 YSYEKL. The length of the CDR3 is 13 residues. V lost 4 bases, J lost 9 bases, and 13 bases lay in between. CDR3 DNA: TGCGCCAGCAGCCCCCCGGGGGAGAGTGAGCAGTTCTTC. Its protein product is CASSPPGESEQFF.

The CDR3 coding sequence is TGCAGCGTTGAAGTCCAGCTCGGGGTGAGAGGCTACACCTTC. Amino acids: CSVEVQLGVRGYTF. The J gene is TRBJ1-2, the V gene TRBV29-1; unclear D gene. CDR3 length equals 14 residues. Trimming pared 1 base from V and 8 bases from J, leaving 17 bases between. Germline V gene sequence: CDR1 SQVTM, CDR2 ANQGSEA. Together with reference TRBV29-1 and TRBJ1-2, the CDR3 gives the full variable domain: SAVISQKPSRDICQRGTSLTIQCQVDSQVTMMFWYRQQPGQSLTLIATANQGSEATYESGFVIDKFPISRPNLTFSTLTVSNMSPEDSSIYLCSVEVQLGVRGYTFGSGTRLTVV.

The CDR3 loop is CASAKTGRNTEAFF. The CDR3 DNA reads as TGTGCCAGCGCAAAGACAGGACGAAACACTGAAGCTTTCTTT. The V gene is TRBV9, the J gene TRBJ1-1; weak D call: TRBD1 (6 bases). Germline V gene lookup returns CDR1 SGDLS and CDR2 YYNGEE. V was clipped by 7 bases and J by 2 bases, with 15 bases between them. CDR3 length: 14 amino acids.

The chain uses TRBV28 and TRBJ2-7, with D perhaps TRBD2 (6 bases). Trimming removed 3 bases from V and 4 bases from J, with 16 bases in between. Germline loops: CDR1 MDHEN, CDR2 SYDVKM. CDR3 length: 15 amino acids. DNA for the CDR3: TGTGCCAGCAGTTTTAGCGGTGACCTCCCGTACGAGCAGTACTTC. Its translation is CASSFSGDLPYEQYF.

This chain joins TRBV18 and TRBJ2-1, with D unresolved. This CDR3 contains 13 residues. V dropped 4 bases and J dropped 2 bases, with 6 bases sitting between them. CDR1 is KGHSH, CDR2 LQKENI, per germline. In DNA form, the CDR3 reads TGTGCCAGCTCACTTGACACCTACAATGAGCAGTTCTTC. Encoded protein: CASSLDTYNEQFF.

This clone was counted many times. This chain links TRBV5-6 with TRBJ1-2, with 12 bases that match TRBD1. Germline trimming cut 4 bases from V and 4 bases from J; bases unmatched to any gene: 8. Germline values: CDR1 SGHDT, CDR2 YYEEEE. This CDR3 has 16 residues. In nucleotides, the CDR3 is TGTGCCAGCAGCAGGGGACAGGGGGCTCTGGGCTATGGCTACACCTTC. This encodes CASSRGQGALGYGYTF.

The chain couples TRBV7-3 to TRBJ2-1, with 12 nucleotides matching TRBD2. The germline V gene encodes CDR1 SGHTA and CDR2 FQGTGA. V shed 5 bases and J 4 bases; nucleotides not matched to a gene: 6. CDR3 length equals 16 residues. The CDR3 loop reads CASSTRTSGAYNEQFF. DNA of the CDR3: TGTGCCAGCAGCACCCGGACTAGCGGGGCATACAATGAGCAGTTCTTC.

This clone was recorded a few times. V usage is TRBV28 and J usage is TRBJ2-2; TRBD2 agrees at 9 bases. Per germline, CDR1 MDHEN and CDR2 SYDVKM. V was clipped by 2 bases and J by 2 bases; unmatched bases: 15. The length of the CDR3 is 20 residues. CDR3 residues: CASSLPRPFSGRVNTGELFF. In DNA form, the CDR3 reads TGTGCCAGCAGTTTACCAAGACCATTTAGCGGGAGAGTAAACACCGGGGAGCTGTTTTTT.

The CDR3 bases are TGTGCCAGCAGTGAATATCTGGGGCCGAACACTGAAGCTTTCTTT. It codes for CASSEYLGPNTEAFF. V usage is TRBV2 and J usage is TRBJ1-1; D possibly corresponds to TRBD1 (5 bases). The germline V gene encodes CDR1 SNHLY and CDR2 FYNNEI. V was shortened by 2 bases and J by 1 base, with 11 bases between the two germline ends. The CDR3 has 15 amino acids.

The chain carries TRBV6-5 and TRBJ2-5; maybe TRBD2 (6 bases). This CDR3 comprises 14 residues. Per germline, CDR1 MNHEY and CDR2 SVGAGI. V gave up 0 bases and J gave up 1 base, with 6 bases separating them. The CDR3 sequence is CASSYSTSQETQYF. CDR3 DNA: TGTGCCAGCAGTTACTCGACTAGCCAAGAGACCCAGTACTTC.

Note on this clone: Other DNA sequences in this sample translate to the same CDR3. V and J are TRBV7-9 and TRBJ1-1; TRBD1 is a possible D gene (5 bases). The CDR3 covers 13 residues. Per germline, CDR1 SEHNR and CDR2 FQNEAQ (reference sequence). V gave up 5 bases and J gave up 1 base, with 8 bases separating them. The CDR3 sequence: CASSPGQNTEAFF. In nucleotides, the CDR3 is TGTGCCAGCAGCCCAGGACAGAACACTGAAGCTTTCTTT.

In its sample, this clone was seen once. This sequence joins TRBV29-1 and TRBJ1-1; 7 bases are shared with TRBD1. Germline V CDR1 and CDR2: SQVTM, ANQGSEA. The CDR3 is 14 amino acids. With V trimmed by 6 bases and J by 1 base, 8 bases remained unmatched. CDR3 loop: CSVRPTGTNTEAFF. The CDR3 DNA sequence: TGCAGCGTCCGACCGACAGGGACGAACACTGAAGCTTTCTTT.

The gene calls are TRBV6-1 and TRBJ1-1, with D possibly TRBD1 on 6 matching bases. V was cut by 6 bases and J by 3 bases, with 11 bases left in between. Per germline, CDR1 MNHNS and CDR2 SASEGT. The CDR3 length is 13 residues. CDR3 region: CASSKQGYTEAFF. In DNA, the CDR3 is TGTGCCAGCAGCAAACAGGGTTACACTGAAGCTTTCTTT.

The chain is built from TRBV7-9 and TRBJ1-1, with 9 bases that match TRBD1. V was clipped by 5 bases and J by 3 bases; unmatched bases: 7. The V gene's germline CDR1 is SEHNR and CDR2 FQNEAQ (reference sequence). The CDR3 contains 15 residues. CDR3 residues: CASSVWTGEDTEAFF. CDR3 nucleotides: TGTGCCAGCAGCGTTTGGACAGGGGAGGACACTGAAGCTTTCTTT.

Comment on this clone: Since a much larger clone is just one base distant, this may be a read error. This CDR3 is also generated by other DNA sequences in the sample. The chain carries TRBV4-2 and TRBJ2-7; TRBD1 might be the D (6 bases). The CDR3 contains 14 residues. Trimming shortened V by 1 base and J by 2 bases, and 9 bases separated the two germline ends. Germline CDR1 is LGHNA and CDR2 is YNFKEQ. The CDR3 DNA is TGTGCCAGCAGCCAAGGTCAGGGGACCTACGAGCAGTACTTC. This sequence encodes CASSQGQGTYEQYF.

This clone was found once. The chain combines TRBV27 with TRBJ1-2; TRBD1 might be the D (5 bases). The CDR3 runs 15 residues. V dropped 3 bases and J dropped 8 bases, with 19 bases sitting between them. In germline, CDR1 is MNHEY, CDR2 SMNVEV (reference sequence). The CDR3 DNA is TGTGCCAGCAGTTTTGGACACGGCCCTCCGGAGGGCTACACCTTC. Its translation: CASSFGHGPPEGYTF.

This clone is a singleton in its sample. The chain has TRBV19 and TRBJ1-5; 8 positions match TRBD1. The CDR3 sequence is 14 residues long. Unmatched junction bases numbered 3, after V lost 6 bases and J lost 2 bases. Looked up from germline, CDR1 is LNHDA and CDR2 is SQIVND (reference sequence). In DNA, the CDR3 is TGTGCCAGTAGGGTGGACAGGGGCAATCAGCCCCAGCATTTT. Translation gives CASRVDRGNQPQHF.

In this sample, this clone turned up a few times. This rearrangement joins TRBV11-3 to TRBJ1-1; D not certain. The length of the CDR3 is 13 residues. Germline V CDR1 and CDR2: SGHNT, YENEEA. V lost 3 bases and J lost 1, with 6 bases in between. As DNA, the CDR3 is TGTGCCAGCAGCTTTGGGCCGAACACTGAAGCTTTCTTT. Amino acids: CASSFGPNTEAFF.